The entry below describes one T cell receptor beta chain. The sample belongs to a study of blood T cell repertoires in COVID-19. As for the study in general: Samples of COVID-19 (acute and convalescent) were obtained from the United States, Italy and Spain. PBMCs, B-cell-depleted T cells, or T cells provided the cDNA or gDNA that made up the material.

V shed 5 bases, J shed 11 bases, and the junction held 2 bases outside the gene matches. The length of the CDR3 is 12 residues. Clones were sequenced by immunoSEQ multiplex PCR, and TCRdb holds only the in-frame ones, with some missing. This table has some 260,000 clones, 88% appearing once. Sequencing was carried out using peripheral blood. The chain recombines TRBV12-3 or TRBV12-4 with TRBJ1-4, with 10 bases fitting TRBD1. The origin of this receptor is a woman aged 40 to 55 who had recovered from COVID-19. This chain's CDR3 is CASSPDRGKLFF. CDR3 sequence (DNA): TGTGCCAGCAGTCCGGACAGGGGGAAACTGTTTTTT.